This T cell receptor beta chain was captured in a study of T cells in Graves' hyperthyroidism and ophthalmopathy. The study, taken as a whole, reports: From stable hyperthyroidism, ophthalmopathy was separated by a 13 V-J model. Researchers found most expanded thyroid clonotypes above 0.001 in blood as well.

Amplified TCR beta CDR3 regions derived from RNA transcripts. The HTBI set primed first-round TCR CDR3 RT-PCR. From the multiplex PCR reads, TCRdb called clonotypes with MiXCR, one entry per CDR3 protein. This sample has about 700,000 distinct CDR3 sequences, with about 15% found just once. Hyperthyroidism patients were newly diagnosed, had disease duration under 2 months, and were aged 18 to 65 years. Patients were excluded because of uncontrolled infection, other autoimmune disease, pregnancy or lactation. The CDR3 spans 18 residues. Trimming shortened V by 1 base and J by 0 bases, and 19 bases separated the two germline ends. Germline V gives CDR1 SGHKS, CDR2 YYEKEE (reference sequence). In this sample, this clonotype turned up many times. Its antigen is currently unknown.

This rearrangement joins TRBV5-5 to TRBJ1-2; a weak D match, TRBD1 (5 bases). The TCR was taken from a woman between 18 and 29 years old with Graves' hyperthyroidism. Material for sequencing was blood. The CDR3 reads CASSLSGIRPASNYGYTF. In DNA, the CDR3 is TGTGCCAGCAGCTTGTCAGGGATCAGACCCGCTTCTAACTATGGCTACACCTTC.